This TCR beta chain was recovered during a study of cytomegalovirus exposure and HLA in healthy donors. General study results and limits: In an earlier analysis, about 90% or about 30%: the productive usage of most TCR beta V segments.

The germline gives CDR1 SGDLS, CDR2 YYNGEE. The CDR3 totals 14 residues. V lost 3 bases and J 1 base, leaving 9 bases between the germline ends. Primers: 60 Vbeta forward and 13 Jbeta reverse. The repertoire was sequenced with immunoSEQ multiplex PCR; TCRdb's copy has only in-frame clones and lacks some. Among roughly 110,000 clones listed, 65% to 85% were seen once. A note on this clone: Its antigen remains unknown.

This sequence originates from a man between 18 and 29 years old in good health and CMV-seronegative. Sequencing was done on a sample of PBMCs. This chain joins TRBV9 and TRBJ2-3; TRBD2 is a possible D gene (6 bases). The CDR3 DNA is TGTGCCAGCAGCGAGACTAGACGCACAGATACGCAGTATTTT. Its protein product is CASSETRRTDTQYF.